This T cell receptor beta chain was profiled in a study of CD8+ T cells in alopecia areata. On the study more broadly: Dosing spanned 6 to 18 months on tofacitinib, then 6 months off drug.

Germline V lookup: CDR1 SEHNR, CDR2 FQNEAQ (reference sequence). The CDR3 spans 14 residues. Trimming removed 7 bases from V and 0 bases from J, with 13 bases in between. The investigators collected lesional scalp punch biopsies and peripheral blood from alopecia areata patients. Using a FACSAria, the CD4+ and CD8+ T cells were sorted from the PBMCs. Extraction of RNA preceded its reverse transcription into cDNA, which served as the sequencing template. Here immunoSEQ multiplex PCR was the method, and the copy in TCRdb shows in-frame clones only, minus some. The data show some 170,000 clones, about 67% seen once.

The sequenced sample was CD8+ T cells sorted from blood, obtained at week 0. The source of this sequence is a human donor with alopecia areata. The chain employs TRBV7-9 and TRBJ2-7, with D possibly TRBD2 on 7 matching bases. The DNA for the CDR3 is TGTGCCAGCACATGGGAGGGGGGCTCCTACGAGCAGTACTTC. Amino acids: CASTWEGGSYEQYF.